What follows are 27 T cell receptor beta chains derived from one specimen sequenced in a study of Graves' ophthalmopathy and Graves' hyperthyroidism. RNA transcripts were the source from which TCR beta CDR3 regions were amplified. RT-PCR with HTBI primers came first, then second-round multiplex PCR. TCRdb redid the calling of the multiplex PCR reads with MiXCR, one entry per CDR3 protein. In the table there are 500,000 to 800,000 distinct CDR3 sequences, about 41% of which are singletons. Sequenced input: peripheral blood. These receptors were taken from an adult man with Graves' ophthalmopathy.

In the case of this clonotype: This sequence may be a read error, since a much larger clone differs from it by one base. The chain joins TRBV6-6 to TRBJ2-2, with D unresolved. The CDR3 totals 12 residues. Trimming cost V 5 bases and J 4 bases, with 5 bases left between them. Germline values: CDR1 MNHNY, CDR2 SVGAGI (reference sequence). CDR3 nucleotides: TGTGCCAGCAGTCATTCCACCGGGGAGCTGTTTTTT. This sequence encodes CASSHSTGELFF.

This clonotype appeared many times. J is TRBJ2-5 and V is TRBV7-9, with 10 bases matching TRBD1. V trimming: 4 bases; J trimming: 5 bases; junction bases outside the gene matches: 7. Germline V gene data show CDR1 as SEHNR and CDR2 as FQNEAQ (reference sequence). CDR3 length equals 15 residues. The CDR3 is CASSSRTGGLETQYF. The CDR3 nucleotides are TGTGCCAGCAGCTCTCGGACAGGGGGGCTTGAGACCCAGTACTTC.

In its sample, this clonotype was seen many times. This sequence joins TRBV12-3 or TRBV12-4 and TRBJ2-5; a weak D match, TRBD2 (6 bases). V lost 5 bases to trimming and J lost 5 bases, with 15 bases between them. The CDR3 sequence is 14 residues long. The CDR3 loop is CASSTTSKSETQYF. In DNA form, the CDR3 reads TGTGCCAGCAGTACGACTAGTAAGTCGGAGACCCAGTACTTC.

The count of this clonotype is one. The rearrangement joins TRBV2 to TRBJ1-4; 8 positions agree with TRBD1. This CDR3 contains 15 residues. Germline-derived CDR1 and CDR2 are SNHLY and FYNNEI. V lost 6 bases and J lost 4; bases outside the gene matches: 7. The CDR3 region is CASRGQDGNNEKLFF. The CDR3 DNA reads TGTGCCAGCAGGGGACAGGACGGGAATAATGAAAAACTGTTTTTT.

The CDR3 loop reads CASSLAGQGNEKLFF. The CDR3 region has the DNA TGTGCCAGCAGCTTGGCGGGACAGGGAAATGAAAAACTGTTTTTT. This chain joins TRBV4-2 and TRBJ1-4, with 9 nucleotides matching TRBD1. This CDR3 contains 15 residues. Germline values: CDR1 LGHNA, CDR2 YNFKEQ. Losses at the gene ends were 5 bases for V and 5 bases for J; bases not matched to a gene: 6.

Comment on this clonotype: With a much larger clone just one base away, this may be a read error. Here the CDR3 omits its conserved ending phenylalanine or tryptophan, so a read error is the likely source. The genes are TRBV7-2 and TRBJ1-6; maybe TRBD1 (6 bases). The CDR3 consists of 15 residues. Trimming shortened V by 0 bases and J by 7 bases, and 10 bases separated the two germline ends. The germline V gene encodes CDR1 SGHTA and CDR2 FQGNSA. In DNA, the CDR3 is TGTGCCAGCAGCTTAGCCTCCAGGGGAAATTCACCCCTCCACTTA. Protein: CASSLASRGNSPLHL.

At least ten counts were recorded for this clonotype. The chain employs TRBV27 and TRBJ1-2; 9 nucleotides line up with TRBD1. The CDR3 is 14 amino acids. Germline loops: CDR1 MNHEY, CDR2 SMNVEV (reference sequence). Trimming removed 4 bases from V and 7 bases from J; junction bases left unmatched: 7. As DNA, the CDR3 is TGTGCCAGCAGTTCCGGGACAGGGCGTTTTGGCTACACCTTC. Translation: CASSSGTGRFGYTF.

This clonotype showed up just a few times. V is TRBV5-1 and J is TRBJ2-2, with D possibly being TRBD1 (6 bases). Between the trimmed V and J ends, which lost 4 bases and 3 bases, there was a span of 10 bases. Germline CDR1 SGHRS, CDR2 YFSETQ. CDR3 length equals 14 residues. CDR3 amino acids: CASSPAGDTGELFF. The CDR3 nucleotides are TGCGCCAGCAGCCCGGCAGGGGACACCGGGGAGCTGTTTTTT.

This clonotype has a count of ten or more. The rearrangement joins TRBV7-9 to TRBJ2-7; 10 positions match TRBD1. Trimming removed 5 bases from V and 3 bases from J; junction bases left unmatched: 7. There are 15 residues in the CDR3. In germline, CDR1 is SEHNR, CDR2 FQNEAQ (reference sequence). CDR3 nucleotide sequence: TGTGCCAGCAGCCCATGGCGGACAGGGGGCTACGAGCAGTACTTC. Residues: CASSPWRTGGYEQYF.

This clonotype was counted ten times or more. This sequence joins TRBV20-1 and TRBJ1-2; TRBD1 is a possible D gene (5 bases). CDR1 and CDR2 from the germline V gene are DFQATT and SNEGSKA (reference sequence). V was trimmed by 1 base and J by 6 bases, leaving 15 bases between them. The CDR3 totals 14 residues. CDR3 amino acids: CSARASGGEDGYTF. DNA of the CDR3: TGCAGTGCTAGAGCAAGCGGGGGAGAAGATGGCTACACCTTC.

This clonotype was counted only a few times. This chain uses TRBV6-1 with TRBJ1-1; 8 bases are a match to TRBD1. CDR3 length: 15 amino acids. V was clipped by 5 bases and J by 5 bases; unmatched bases: 10. CDR1 is MNHNS, CDR2 SASEGT, per germline. The CDR3 region is CASSYGAGGITEAFF. CDR3 in DNA: TGTGCCAGCAGTTACGGGGCAGGGGGCATAACTGAAGCTTTCTTT.

CDR3: CASSAHSDEQYF. The CDR3 DNA is TGTGCCAGCAGTGCACACAGCGACGAGCAGTACTTC. The chain employs TRBV12-3 or TRBV12-4 and TRBJ2-7; D not certain. V was shortened by 5 bases and J by 5 bases, with 10 bases between the two germline ends. The CDR3 totals 12 residues.

This chain links TRBV5-4 with TRBJ2-6; tentatively, D is TRBD2 (5 bases). Germline lookup yields CDR1 SGHNT and CDR2 YYREEE (reference sequence). The CDR3 contains 16 residues. The V end was cut by 4 bases, the J end by 0 bases, with 11 bases between. The CDR3 DNA sequence: TGTGCCAGCAGCCTGGCGGGCCTCTCTGGGGCCAACGTCCTGACTTTC. Translating it yields CASSLAGLSGANVLTF.

The chain has TRBV4-2 and TRBJ2-7; TRBD2 matches at 9 bases. In germline, CDR1 is LGHNA, CDR2 YNFKEQ. J lost 1 base, V lost 0 bases, and 4 bases had no gene match. The CDR3 is 16 residues long. CDR3 sequence reads: CASSQDTLAGSYEQYF. The CDR3 bases are TGTGCCAGCAGCCAAGATACGCTAGCGGGGTCCTACGAGCAGTACTTC.

This clonotype was seen ten or more times. The chain uses TRBV12-3 or TRBV12-4 and TRBJ1-1, with D possibly matching TRBD1 (6 bases). The germline V and J ends were trimmed by 3 bases and 7 bases, with 15 bases remaining between them. The CDR3 runs 14 residues. CDR3 in DNA: TGTGCCAGCAGTTTCAGGACAGAGGTAAATGAAGCTTTCTTT. Protein sequence: CASSFRTEVNEAFF.

The V gene is TRBV3-1, the J gene TRBJ1-2; D is ambiguous. V lost 0 bases to trimming and J lost 2 bases, with 13 bases between them. The CDR3 contains 16 residues. The germline V gene has CDR1 LGHDT and CDR2 YNNKEL (reference sequence). The chain's CDR3 is CASSQDLRTTNYGYTF. In DNA, the CDR3 is TGTGCCAGCAGCCAAGATCTTAGGACGACGAACTATGGCTACACCTTC.

The chain combines TRBV2 with TRBJ2-7; the D gene is possibly TRBD2 (5 bases). Between the trimmed V and J ends, which lost 2 bases and 0 bases, there was a span of 17 bases. Germline CDR1 reads SNHLY; CDR2 reads FYNNEI. CDR3 length: 17 residues. CDR3 amino acids: CASSENGVWSSSYEQYF. CDR3 DNA sequence: TGTGCCAGCAGTGAAAACGGGGTGTGGTCGAGCTCCTACGAGCAGTACTTC.

This clonotype was observed a handful of times. The V call is TRBV18, the J call TRBJ2-7; no definite D call. The CDR3 sequence is 12 residues long. Trimming pared 5 bases from V and 3 bases from J, leaving 8 bases between. CDR1 and CDR2 (germline): KGHSH, LQKENI. The chain's CDR3 is CASSTTDYEQYF. In DNA form, the CDR3 reads TGTGCCAGCTCAACGACTGACTACGAGCAGTACTTC. The full variable domain, its missing parts supplied by reference TRBV18 and TRBJ2-7, is NAGVMQNPRHLVRRRGQEARLRCSPMKGHSHVYWYRQLPEEGLKFMVYLQKENIIDESGMPKERFSAEFPKEGPSILRIQQVVRGDSAAYFCASSTTDYEQYFGPGTRLTVT.

The genes are TRBV10-3 and TRBJ2-7; 8 positions agree with TRBD1. Unmatched junction bases numbered 6, after V lost 3 bases and J lost 5 bases. Germline V lookup: CDR1 ENHRY, CDR2 SYGVKD. This CDR3 region has 14 residues. This CDR3 is CAISDSDRDHEQYF. The CDR3 DNA follows: TGTGCCATCAGTGACTCGGACAGGGACCACGAGCAGTACTTC.

This clonotype was picked up many times. The V call is TRBV20-1, the J call TRBJ1-4, with 9 bases lining up with TRBD1. Germline V lookup: CDR1 DFQATT, CDR2 SNEGSKA (reference sequence). CDR3 size: 16 residues. The ends lost 6 bases at V and 0 bases at J; junction bases unmatched: 8. The DNA for the CDR3 is TGCAGTGCCACCGGGACAGGGTCATCAACTAATGAAAAACTGTTTTTT. Protein sequence: CSATGTGSSTNEKLFF.

This chain joins TRBV10-3 and TRBJ2-5; TRBD2 is a possible D gene (7 bases). Trimming cost V 10 bases and J 2 bases, with 20 bases left between them. The CDR3 extends over 15 amino acids. The germline CDR1 and CDR2 sequences are ENHRY and SYGVKD. The CDR3, as DNA: TGTGCCAGCAGAGGTAGAGGGGGGGCTCAAGAGACCCAGTACTTC. Protein: CASRGRGGAQETQYF.

The J gene is TRBJ2-7, the V gene TRBV25-1, with D perhaps TRBD2 (5 bases). Trimming removed 8 bases from V and 3 bases from J, with 23 bases in between. The germline V gene encodes CDR1 MGHDK and CDR2 SYGVNS. This CDR3 region has 16 residues. The CDR3 loop reads CASSPSVEVFVYEQYF. The CDR3 nucleotides read TGTGCCAGCTCACCCTCGGTGGAGGTGTTCGTCTACGAGCAGTACTTC.

This clonotype was counted between two and nine times. The chain carries TRBV25-1 and TRBJ1-3, with D hard to call. This CDR3 has 17 amino acids. V lost 4 bases and J lost 2, with 18 bases in between. Per the germline V gene, CDR1 is MGHDK and CDR2 is SYGVNS. In nucleotides, the CDR3 is TGTGCCAGCAGTGGTTTGGCGACGGGGAGCCCTGGAAACACCATATATTTT. Translating it yields CASSGLATGSPGNTIYF.

Many counts were recorded for this clonotype. The chain carries TRBV14 and TRBJ1-2; D unresolved. V lost 5 bases, J lost 4 bases, and 14 bases lay in between. Germline CDR1 reads SGHDN; CDR2 reads FVKESK. This CDR3 has 14 residues. CDR3 bases: TGTGCCAGCAGCGCCCTCGGCCTAGGCTATGGCTACACCTTC. Residues: CASSALGLGYGYTF. Full variable domain (remainder filled in from reference TRBV14 and TRBJ1-2): EAGVTQFPSHSVIEKGQTVTLRCDPISGHDNLYWYRRVMGKEIKFLLHFVKESKQDESGMPNNRFLAERTGGTYSTLKVQPAELEDSGVYFCASSALGLGYGYTFGSGTRLTVV.

In its sample, this clonotype was seen many times. The V gene is TRBV20-1, the J gene TRBJ1-1, with D possibly being TRBD1 (5 bases). Trimming stripped 4 bases from V and 8 bases from J, with 17 bases between. Per germline, CDR1 DFQATT and CDR2 SNEGSKA (reference sequence). The CDR3 extends over 13 amino acids. The DNA of the CDR3 is TGCAGTGCTAACCACATGGGGGTAGGGGAAGCTTTCTTT. Protein sequence: CSANHMGVGEAFF.

Turning to this clonotype: Possible read error: a much larger clone is one base away. This chain links TRBV25-1 with TRBJ2-5; 7 nucleotides match TRBD1. The V and J ends lost 7 bases and 4 bases, in that order; junction bases with no gene match: 12. CDR3 length equals 15 residues. Germline V lookup: CDR1 MGHDK, CDR2 SYGVNS. The CDR3 sequence is CASTLQGRTRETQYF. DNA of the CDR3: TGTGCCAGCACCCTACAGGGGCGGACCCGAGAGACCCAGTACTTC.

Ten or more counts support this clonotype. The chain joins TRBV12-3 or TRBV12-4 to TRBJ1-4, with D tentatively TRBD1 (5 bases). The CDR3 spans 13 residues. V shed 6 bases and J shed 9 bases, with 14 bases lying between them. The CDR3, as DNA: TGTGCCAGCAGCGCACGGGACGTCAAAAAACTGTTTTTT. Protein sequence: CASSARDVKKLFF.